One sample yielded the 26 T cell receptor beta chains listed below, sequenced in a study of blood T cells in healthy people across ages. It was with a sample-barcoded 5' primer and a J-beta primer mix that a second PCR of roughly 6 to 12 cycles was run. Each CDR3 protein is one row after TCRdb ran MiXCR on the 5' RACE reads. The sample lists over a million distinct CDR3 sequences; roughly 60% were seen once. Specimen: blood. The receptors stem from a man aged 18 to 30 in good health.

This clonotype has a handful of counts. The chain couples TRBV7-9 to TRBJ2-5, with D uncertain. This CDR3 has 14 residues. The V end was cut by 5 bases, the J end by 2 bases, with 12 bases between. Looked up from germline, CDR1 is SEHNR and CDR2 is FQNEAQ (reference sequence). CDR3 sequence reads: CASSTLSIQETQYF. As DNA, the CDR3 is TGTGCCAGCAGCACCCTCTCCATTCAAGAGACCCAGTACTTC.

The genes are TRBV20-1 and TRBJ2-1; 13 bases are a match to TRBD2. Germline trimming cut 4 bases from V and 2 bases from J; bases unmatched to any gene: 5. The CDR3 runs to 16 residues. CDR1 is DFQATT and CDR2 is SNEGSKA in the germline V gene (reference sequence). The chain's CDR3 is CSATGLAGVPYNEQFF. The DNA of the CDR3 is TGCAGTGCTACCGGACTAGCGGGAGTCCCCTACAATGAGCAGTTCTTC.

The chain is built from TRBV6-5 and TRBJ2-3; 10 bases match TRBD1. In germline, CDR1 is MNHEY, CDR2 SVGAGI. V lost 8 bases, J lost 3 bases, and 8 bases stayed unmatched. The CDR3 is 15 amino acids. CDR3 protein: CASVPGQGITDTQYF. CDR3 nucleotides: TGTGCCAGCGTGCCGGGACAGGGGATTACAGATACGCAGTATTTT.

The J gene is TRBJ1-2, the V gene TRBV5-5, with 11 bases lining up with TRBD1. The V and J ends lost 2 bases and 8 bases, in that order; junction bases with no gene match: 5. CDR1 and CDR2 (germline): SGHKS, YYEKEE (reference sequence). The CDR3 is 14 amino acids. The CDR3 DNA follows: TGTGCCAGCAGCTTCCCACGGACAGGGGGCGGCTACACCTTC. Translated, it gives CASSFPRTGGGYTF.

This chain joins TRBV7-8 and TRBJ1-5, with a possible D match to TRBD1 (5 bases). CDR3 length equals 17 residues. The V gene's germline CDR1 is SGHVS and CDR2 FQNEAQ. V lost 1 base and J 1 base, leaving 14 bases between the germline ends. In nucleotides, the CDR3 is TGTGCCAGCAGCTTAGAGGGAAATTGGGACAGCAATCAGCCCCAGCATTTT. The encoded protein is CASSLEGNWDSNQPQHF.

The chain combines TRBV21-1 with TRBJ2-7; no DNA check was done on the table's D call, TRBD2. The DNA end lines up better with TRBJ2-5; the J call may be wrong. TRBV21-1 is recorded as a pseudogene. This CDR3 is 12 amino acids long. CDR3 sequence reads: CASSKVGETQYF. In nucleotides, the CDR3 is TGTGCCAGCAGCAAAGTGGGAGAGACCCAGTACTTC.

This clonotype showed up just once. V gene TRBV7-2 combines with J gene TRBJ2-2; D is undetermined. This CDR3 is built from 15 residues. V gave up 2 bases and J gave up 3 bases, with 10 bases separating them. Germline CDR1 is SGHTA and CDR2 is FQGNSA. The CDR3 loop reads CASSLFFSYTGELFF. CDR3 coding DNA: TGTGCCAGCAGCTTATTCTTTAGCTACACCGGGGAGCTGTTTTTT.

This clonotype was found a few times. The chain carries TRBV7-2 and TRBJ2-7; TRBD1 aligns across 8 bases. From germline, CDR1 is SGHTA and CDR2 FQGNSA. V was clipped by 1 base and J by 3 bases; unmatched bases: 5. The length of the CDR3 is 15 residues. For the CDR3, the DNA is TGTGCCAGCAGCTTAGTTCAGGGGGCGAACTACGAGCAGTACTTC. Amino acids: CASSLVQGANYEQYF.

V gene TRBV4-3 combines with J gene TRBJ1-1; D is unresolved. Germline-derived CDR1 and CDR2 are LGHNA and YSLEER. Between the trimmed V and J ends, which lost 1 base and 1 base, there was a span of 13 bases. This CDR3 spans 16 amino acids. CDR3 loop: CASSQVNTLRNTEAFF. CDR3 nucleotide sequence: TGCGCCAGCAGCCAAGTTAACACCCTGAGGAACACTGAAGCTTTCTTT.

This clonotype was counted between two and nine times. The CDR3 nucleotides read TGCAGTGCTATGAGACTAGCGAGTCTAGACAATGAGCAGTTCTTC. It codes for CSAMRLASLDNEQFF. This rearrangement joins TRBV20-1 to TRBJ2-1, with 8 positions matching TRBD2. The germline gives CDR1 DFQATT, CDR2 SNEGSKA (reference sequence). The CDR3 is 15 amino acids. V dropped 4 bases and J dropped 5; count of bases not matched to a gene: 10.

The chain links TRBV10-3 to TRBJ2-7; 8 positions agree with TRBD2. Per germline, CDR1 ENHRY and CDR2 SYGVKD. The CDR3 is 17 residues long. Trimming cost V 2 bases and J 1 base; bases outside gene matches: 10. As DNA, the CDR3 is TGTGCCATCAGTGAGACGGGCGGGAGGAGGACTTCCTACGAGCAGTACTTC. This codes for CAISETGGRRTSYEQYF.

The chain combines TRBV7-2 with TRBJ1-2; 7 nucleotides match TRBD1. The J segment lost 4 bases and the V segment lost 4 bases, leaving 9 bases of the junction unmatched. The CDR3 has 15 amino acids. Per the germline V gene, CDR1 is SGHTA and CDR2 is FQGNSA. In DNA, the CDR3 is TGTGCCAGCAGCTCCCGACAGGGATCTAGCTATGGCTACACCTTC. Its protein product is CASSSRQGSSYGYTF.

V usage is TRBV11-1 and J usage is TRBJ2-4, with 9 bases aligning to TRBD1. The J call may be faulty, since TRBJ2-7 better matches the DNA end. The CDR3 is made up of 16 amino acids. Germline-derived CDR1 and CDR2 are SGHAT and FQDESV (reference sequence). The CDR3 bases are TGTGCCAGCAGCTTAGCGACCGGGACAGGGATTTACGAGCAGTACTTC. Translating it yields CASSLATGTGIYEQYF.

The CDR3, as DNA: TGCGCCAGCAGCCAAGGGGACGGCCGTAATTCACCCCTCCACTTT. Its protein product is CASSQGDGRNSPLHF. This sequence joins TRBV4-1 and TRBJ1-6; weak D call: TRBD1 (5 bases). V gave up 1 base and J gave up 6 bases, with 10 bases separating them. The CDR3 has 15 residues. The germline gives CDR1 MGHRA, CDR2 YSYEKL.

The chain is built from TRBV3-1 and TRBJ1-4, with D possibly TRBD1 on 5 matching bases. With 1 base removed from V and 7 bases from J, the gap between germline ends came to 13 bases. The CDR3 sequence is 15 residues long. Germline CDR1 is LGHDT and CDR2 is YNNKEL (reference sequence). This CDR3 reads CASSQGPGDGEKLFF. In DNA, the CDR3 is TGTGCCAGCAGCCAAGGCCCGGGGGACGGTGAAAAACTGTTTTTT.

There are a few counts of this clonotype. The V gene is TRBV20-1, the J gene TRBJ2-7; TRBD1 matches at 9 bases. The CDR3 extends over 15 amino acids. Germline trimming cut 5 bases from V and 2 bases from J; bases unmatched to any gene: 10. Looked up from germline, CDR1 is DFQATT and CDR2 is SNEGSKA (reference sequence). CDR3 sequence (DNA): TGCAGTGCTCTTAGCCCGGGACAGGGACCCTACGAGCAGTACTTC. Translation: CSALSPGQGPYEQYF.

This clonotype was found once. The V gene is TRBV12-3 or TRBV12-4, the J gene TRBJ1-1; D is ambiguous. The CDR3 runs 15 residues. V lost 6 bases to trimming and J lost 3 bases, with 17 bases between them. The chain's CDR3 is CASRLKHRWDTEAFF. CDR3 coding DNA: TGTGCCAGCAGACTCAAACACCGGTGGGACACTGAAGCTTTCTTT.

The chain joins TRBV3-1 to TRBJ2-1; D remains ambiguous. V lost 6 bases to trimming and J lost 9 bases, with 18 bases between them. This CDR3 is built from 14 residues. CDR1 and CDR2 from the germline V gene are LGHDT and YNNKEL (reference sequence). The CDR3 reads CASSSTLGRSEQFF. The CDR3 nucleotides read TGTGCCAGCAGTTCCACATTAGGACGGAGTGAGCAGTTCTTC.

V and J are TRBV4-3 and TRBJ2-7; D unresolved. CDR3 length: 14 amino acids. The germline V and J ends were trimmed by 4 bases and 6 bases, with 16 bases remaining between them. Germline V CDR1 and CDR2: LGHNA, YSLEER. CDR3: CASSLGRNMGEQYF. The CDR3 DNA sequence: TGCGCCAGCAGCCTCGGACGAAATATGGGCGAGCAGTACTTC.

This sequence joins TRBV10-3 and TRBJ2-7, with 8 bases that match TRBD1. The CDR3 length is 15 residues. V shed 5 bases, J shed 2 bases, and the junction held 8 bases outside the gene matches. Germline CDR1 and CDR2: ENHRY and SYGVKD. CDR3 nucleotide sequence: TGTGCCATCAGTTTAACCGGGACAGGTACCTACGAGCAGTACTTC. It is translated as CAISLTGTGTYEQYF.

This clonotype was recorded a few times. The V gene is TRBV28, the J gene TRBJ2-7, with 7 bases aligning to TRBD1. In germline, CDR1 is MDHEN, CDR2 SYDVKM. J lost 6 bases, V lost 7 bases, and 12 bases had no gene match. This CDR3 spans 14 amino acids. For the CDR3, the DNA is TGTGCCAGCACCCCTCCGACAGGGCACGCCGAGCAGTACTTC. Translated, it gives CASTPPTGHAEQYF. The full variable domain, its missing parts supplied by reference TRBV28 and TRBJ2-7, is DVKVTQSSRYLVKRTGEKVFLECVQDMDHENMFWYRQDPGLGLRLIYFSYDVKMKEKGDIPEGYSVSREKKERFSLILESASTNQTSMYLCASTPPTGHAEQYFGPGTRLTVT.

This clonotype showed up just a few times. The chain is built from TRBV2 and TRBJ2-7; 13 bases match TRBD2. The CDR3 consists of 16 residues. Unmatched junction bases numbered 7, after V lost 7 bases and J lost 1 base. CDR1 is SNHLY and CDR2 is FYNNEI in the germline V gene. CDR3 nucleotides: TGTGCCAGCACCGATGGGACTAGCGGGGTATCCTACGAGCAGTACTTC. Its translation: CASTDGTSGVSYEQYF.

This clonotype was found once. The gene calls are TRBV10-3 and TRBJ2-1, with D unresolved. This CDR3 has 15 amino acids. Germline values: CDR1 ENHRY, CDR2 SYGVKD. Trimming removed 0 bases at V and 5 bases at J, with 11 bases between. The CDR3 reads CAISESRARNNEQFF. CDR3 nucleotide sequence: TGTGCCATCAGTGAGTCAAGGGCTCGGAACAATGAGCAGTTCTTC.

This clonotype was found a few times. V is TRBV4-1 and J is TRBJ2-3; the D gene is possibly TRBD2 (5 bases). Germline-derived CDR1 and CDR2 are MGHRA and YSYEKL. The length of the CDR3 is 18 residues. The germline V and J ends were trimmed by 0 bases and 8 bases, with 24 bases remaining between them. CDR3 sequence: CASSQDFEGRTLGGTQYF. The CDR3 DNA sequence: TGCGCCAGCAGCCAAGATTTTGAGGGCAGGACTTTAGGAGGTACGCAGTATTTT.

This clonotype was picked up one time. The CDR3 sequence: CASSRVRERAKNIQYF. For the CDR3, the DNA is TGTGCCAGCAGCCGGGTTAGGGAACGAGCCAAAAACATTCAGTACTTC. The gene calls are TRBV13 and TRBJ2-4; no clear D gene. With 5 bases removed from V and 0 bases from J, the gap between germline ends came to 14 bases. The length of the CDR3 is 16 residues. Germline values: CDR1 PRHDT, CDR2 FYEKMQ (reference sequence).

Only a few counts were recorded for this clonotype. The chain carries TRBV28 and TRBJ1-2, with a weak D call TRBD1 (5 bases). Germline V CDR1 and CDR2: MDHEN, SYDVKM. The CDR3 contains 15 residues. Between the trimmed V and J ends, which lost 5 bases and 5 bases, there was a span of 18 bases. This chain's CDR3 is CASSPPGLRLYGYTF. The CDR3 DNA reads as TGTGCCAGCAGTCCCCCGGGACTCCGACTGTATGGCTACACCTTC.